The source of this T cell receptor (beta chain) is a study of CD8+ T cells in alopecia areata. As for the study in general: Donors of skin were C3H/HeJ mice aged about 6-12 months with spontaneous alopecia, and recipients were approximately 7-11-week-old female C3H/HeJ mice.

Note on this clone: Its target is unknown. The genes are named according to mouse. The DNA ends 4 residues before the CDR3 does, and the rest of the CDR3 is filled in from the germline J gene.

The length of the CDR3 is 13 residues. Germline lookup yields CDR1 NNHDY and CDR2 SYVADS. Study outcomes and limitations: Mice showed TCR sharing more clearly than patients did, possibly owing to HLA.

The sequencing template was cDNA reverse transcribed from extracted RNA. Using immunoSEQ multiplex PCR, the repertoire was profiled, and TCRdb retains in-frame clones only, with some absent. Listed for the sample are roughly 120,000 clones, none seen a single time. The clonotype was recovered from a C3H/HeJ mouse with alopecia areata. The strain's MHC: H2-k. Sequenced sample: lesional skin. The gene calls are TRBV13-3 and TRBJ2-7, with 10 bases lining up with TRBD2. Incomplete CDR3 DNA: TGTGCCAGCGAAGGGACTGGGGCTTAT. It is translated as CASEGTGAY. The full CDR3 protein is CASEGTGAYEQYF.